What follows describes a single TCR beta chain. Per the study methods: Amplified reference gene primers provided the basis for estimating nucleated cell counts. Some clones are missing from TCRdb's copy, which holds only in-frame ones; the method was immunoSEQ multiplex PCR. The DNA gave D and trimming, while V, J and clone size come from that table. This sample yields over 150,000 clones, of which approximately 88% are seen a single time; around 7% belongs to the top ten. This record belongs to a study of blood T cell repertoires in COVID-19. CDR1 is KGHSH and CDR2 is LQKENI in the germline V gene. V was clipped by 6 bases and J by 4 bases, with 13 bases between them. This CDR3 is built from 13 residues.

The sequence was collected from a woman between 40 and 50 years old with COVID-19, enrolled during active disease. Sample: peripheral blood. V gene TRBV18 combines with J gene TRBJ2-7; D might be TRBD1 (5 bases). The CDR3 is CASSIDRPYEQYF. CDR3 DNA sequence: TGTGCCAGCTCCATAGACAGACCTTACGAGCAGTACTTC.